This TCR beta chain was obtained from a study of blood T cell repertoires in COVID-19. Study-level information: COVID-19 samples collected from the United States, Italy and Spain covered acute and convalescent phases. PBMCs, B-cell-depleted T cells, or T cells were the source of the cDNA or gDNA that made up the material.

This clone has only one observation. Seattle researchers signed up patients amid active infection and tracked them longitudinally. This table comes from immunoSEQ multiplex PCR, and its TCRdb copy is limited to in-frame clones, with some not included. The sample yields 270,000 or so clones, nearly 90% seen once. CDR3 size: 14 residues. V lost 4 bases and J lost 6, with 15 bases in between. Germline-derived CDR1 and CDR2 are LNHNV and YYDKDF (reference sequence). The sequencing sample was made of peripheral blood. This chain uses TRBV15 with TRBJ1-2; D gene uncertain. The TCR comes from a woman in her 30s with COVID-19, enrolled during active disease. Here the CDR3 reads CATSIQIGVNGYTF. Here the CDR3 DNA reads TGTGCCACCAGCATACAAATTGGAGTGAATGGCTACACCTTC. Variable domain in full (rest from reference TRBV15 and TRBJ1-2): DAMVIQNPRYQVTQFGKPVTLSCSQTLNHNVMYWYQQKSSQAPKLLFHYYDKDFNNEADTPDNFQSRRPNTSFCFLDIRSPGLGDTAMYLCATSIQIGVNGYTFGSGTRLTVV.